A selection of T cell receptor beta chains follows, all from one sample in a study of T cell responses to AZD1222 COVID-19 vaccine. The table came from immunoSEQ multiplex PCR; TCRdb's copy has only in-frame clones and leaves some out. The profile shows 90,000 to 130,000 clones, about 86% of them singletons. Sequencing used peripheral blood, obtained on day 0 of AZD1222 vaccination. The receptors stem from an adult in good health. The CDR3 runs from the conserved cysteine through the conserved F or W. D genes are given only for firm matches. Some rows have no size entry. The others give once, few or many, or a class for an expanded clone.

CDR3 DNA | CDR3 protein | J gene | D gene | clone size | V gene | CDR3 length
TGTGCCAGTAGTCCCGACCGGGACAGGGTCATGTTTGACTATGGCTACACCTTC | CASSPDRDRVMFDYGYTF | TRBJ1-2 | TRBD1 | many | TRBV19 | 18
TGTGCCAGCAGTCCGGGACACGGGGAGACCCAGTACTTC | CASSPGHGETQYF | TRBJ2-5 | . | . | TRBV6-1 | 13
TGTGCCAGCACCCCGACAGGTAGCAATCAGCCCCAGCATTTT | CASTPTGSNQPQHF | TRBJ1-5 | . | once | TRBV7-2 | 14
TGTGCCAGCAGTGAAGCCGCGCCGGGACTAGCGGGGGGGCAAACCCAGTACTTC | CASSEAAPGLAGGQTQYF | TRBJ2-5 | TRBD2 | few | TRBV6-1 | 18
TGTGCCAGCGGTGGGGACACCGGGGAGCTGTTTTTT | CASGGDTGELFF | TRBJ2-2 | . | . | TRBV7-7 | 12
TGTGCCAGCAGTGAAGTAATAGGACAGGGCATCTATGGCTACACCTTC | CASSEVIGQGIYGYTF | TRBJ1-2 | TRBD1 | . | TRBV6-1 | 16
TGTGCCAGCAGCGGACCTACGGGGAGCACAGATACGCAGTATTTT | CASSGPTGSTDTQYF | TRBJ2-3 | . | once | TRBV9 | 15
TGTGCCAGCAACCGAGAACAGGGCACGAACACTGAAGCTTTCTTT | CASNREQGTNTEAFF | TRBJ1-1 | . | . | TRBV6-5 | 15
TGTGCCAGCAGTATACTCATTTCCTACGAGCAGTACTTC | CASSILISYEQYF | TRBJ2-7 | . | . | TRBV12-3/TRBV12-4 | 13
TGTGCCAGTTCCCGCTACGTTACCTACGAGCAGTACTTC | CASSRYVTYEQYF | TRBJ2-7 | . | . | TRBV19 | 13
TGTGCCAGCAGTTACGTGGATTCGAACACTGAAGCTTTCTTT | CASSYVDSNTEAFF | TRBJ1-1 | . | . | TRBV6-5 | 14
TGTGCCGCGACCCGGGGATTTGGTGGTGGCTACACCTTC | CAATRGFGGGYTF | TRBJ1-2 | . | few | TRBV28 | 13
TGTGCCAGCAGCTTATTACAGGGTCACTACGAGCAGTACTTC | CASSLLQGHYEQYF | TRBJ2-7 | . | . | TRBV7-9 | 14
TGCGCCAGCAGCTTGGACGACAGGGGGACTGAAGCTTTCTTT | CASSLDDRGTEAFF | TRBJ1-1 | TRBD1 | . | TRBV5-1 | 14
TGTGCCAGCAGTCGGGGTACTGAAGCTTTCTTT | CASSRGTEAFF | TRBJ1-1 | . | . | TRBV2 | 11
TGTGCCATCAGTGAGGGACAGCAGAACACCGGGGAGCTGTTTTTT | CAISEGQQNTGELFF | TRBJ2-2 | . | . | TRBV10-3 | 15
TGTGCCAGCAGCGCGGCAGGGGACCGCACTGAAGCTTTCTTT | CASSAAGDRTEAFF | TRBJ1-1 | . | . | TRBV9 | 14
TGTGCCAGCGCACGGCGGGGAGAAGAGACCCAGTACTTC | CASARRGEETQYF | TRBJ2-5 | . | . | TRBV11-3 | 13
TGTGCCAGCAGCTTAGATCATGGAAACACCATATATTTT | CASSLDHGNTIYF | TRBJ1-3 | . | . | TRBV7-2 | 13
TGTGCCAGCAGTCCCGGACGGCTACAAGAGACCCAGTACTTC | CASSPGRLQETQYF | TRBJ2-5 | . | . | TRBV2 | 14
TGTGCCAGCAGTCCCAGGGGGGAGACCCAGTACTTC | CASSPRGETQYF | TRBJ2-5 | TRBD1 | . | TRBV27 | 12
TGTGCCAGCAGCCGGGGTCAAGAGACCCAGTACTTC | CASSRGQETQYF | TRBJ2-5 | . | . | TRBV6-5 | 12
TGTGCCAGCAGCTTAGCCACGTCAGTCCAAGAGACCCAGTACTTC | CASSLATSVQETQYF | TRBJ2-5 | . | . | TRBV7-6 | 15
TGCGCCAGCAGTCCGTCTTCTAGCGGGGGGACCCCCTACGAGCAGTACTTC | CASSPSSSGGTPYEQYF | TRBJ2-7 | TRBD2 | many | TRBV4-1 | 17
TGTGCCAGCCGCACCACAGGGGACCCCTACGAGCAGTACTTC | CASRTTGDPYEQYF | TRBJ2-7 | TRBD1 | . | TRBV11-1 | 14
TGTGCCACCAGTGATTGGGTAGGGGGCGGGCAGCCCCAGCATTTT | CATSDWVGGGQPQHF | TRBJ1-5 | TRBD1 | few | TRBV24-1 | 15
TGTGCCAGCAGTTCCAGGGGACAGGGCGGGGAGCTGTTTTTT | CASSSRGQGGELFF | TRBJ2-2 | TRBD1 | . | TRBV6-6 | 14
TGTGCCAGCAGTGATCTGGGGACACAGAACACTGAAGCTTTCTTT | CASSDLGTQNTEAFF | TRBJ1-1 | . | . | TRBV6-1 | 15
TGTGCCAGCAGCTTGTGGACAGCCGCTAACTATGGCTACACCTTC | CASSLWTAANYGYTF | TRBJ1-2 | . | few | TRBV5-8 | 15
TGTGCCTGGAGTGTACAAATGGTAACGACTGAAAAACTGTTTTTT | CAWSVQMVTTEKLFF | TRBJ1-4 | . | . | TRBV30 | 15
TGCGCCAGCAGCATAACAGGTGGCAATCAGCCCCAGCATTTT | CASSITGGNQPQHF | TRBJ1-5 | . | . | TRBV5-1 | 14
TGTGCCAGCAGAGGGGTTCACGAGCAGTACTTC | CASRGVHEQYF | TRBJ2-7 | . | . | TRBV12-3/TRBV12-4 | 11
TGTGCCAGCAGTTTCGGTGAGGGCGCCCGAGCTTTCTTT | CASSFGEGARAFF | TRBJ1-1 | . | . | TRBV27 | 13
TGTGCCAGCAGCTTATCCAGGGGAGGCCAGCCCCAGCATTTT | CASSLSRGGQPQHF | TRBJ1-5 | . | . | TRBV7-2 | 14
TGCGCCAGCAGCTTTGGTAGTAGCGGGGGAGATACGCAGTATTTT | CASSFGSSGGDTQYF | TRBJ2-3 | TRBD2 | . | TRBV5-1 | 15
TGTGCCAGCAGATACCGAGGGGGGGGATTTGACGAGCAGTACTTC | CASRYRGGGFDEQYF | TRBJ2-7 | . | once | TRBV7-2 | 15
TGTGCCAGCAGCCCGGTTCCGGGACTATGGGGCTACACCTTC | CASSPVPGLWGYTF | TRBJ1-2 | . | . | TRBV5-6 | 14
TGTGCCAGCAGCCCTGGCGCCCTGGAGAACTATGGCTACACCTTC | CASSPGALENYGYTF | TRBJ1-2 | . | few | TRBV5-5 | 15
TGTGCCAGCAGCCAGGAGAAGGGACCCCAAAAACTGTTTTTT | CASSQEKGPQKLFF | TRBJ1-4 | . | . | TRBV7-9 | 14
TGTGCCAGCAGTTACCAAGGGACTAGCGGGGAAGATCAAGAGACCCAGTACTTC | CASSYQGTSGEDQETQYF | TRBJ2-5 | TRBD2 | once | TRBV6-2/TRBV6-3 | 18
TGTGCCTGGGAAGTTGGGGGTTACATGGCAGATACGCAGTATTTT | CAWEVGGYMADTQYF | TRBJ2-3 | . | . | TRBV30 | 15
TGTGCCAGCAGTCTTAGGAACAGGCGGAACAGCGATGAGCAGTTCTTC | CASSLRNRRNSDEQFF | TRBJ2-1 | . | few | TRBV6-2/TRBV6-3 | 16
TGTGCCAGCAGCCAAGTAGGGGCAGGGGGCGGAACTGAAGCTTTCTTT | CASSQVGAGGGTEAFF | TRBJ1-1 | TRBD1 | . | TRBV3-1/TRBV3-2 | 16
TGTGCCAGCAGCTTGGGGGGGGTCCACACAGATACGCAGTATTTT | CASSLGGVHTDTQYF | TRBJ2-3 | TRBD2 | few | TRBV11-2 | 15
TGTGCCAGCGGGAACTATGGCTACACCTTC | CASGNYGYTF | TRBJ1-2 | . | . | TRBV12-3/TRBV12-4 | 10
TGTGCCAGCACCCAGAGGGAAGGGAACGCCGGGGAGCTGTTTTTT | CASTQREGNAGELFF | TRBJ2-2 | . | . | TRBV9 | 15
TGCGCCAGCAGCCCCGAGGACAGGGTAAATTCACCCCTCCACTTT | CASSPEDRVNSPLHF | TRBJ1-6 | TRBD1 | . | TRBV5-1 | 15
TGTGCCAGCAGCCCCACCAGGGGGGACCCGAGGGGTACTGAAGCTTTCTTT | CASSPTRGDPRGTEAFF | TRBJ1-1 | TRBD1 | once | TRBV28 | 17
TGTGCCAGCAGCTGGGGATTCTCTGGAAACACCATATATTTT | CASSWGFSGNTIYF | TRBJ1-3 | . | . | TRBV7-9 | 14
TGTGCCAGCAGCTTAGGTCTCCAGGTAGGCACTGAAGCTTTCTTT | CASSLGLQVGTEAFF | TRBJ1-1 | . | . | TRBV7-6 | 15
TGTGCCAGCAGCTTAAGGGGAAACTACAATGAGCAGTTCTTC | CASSLRGNYNEQFF | TRBJ2-1 | . | . | TRBV7-2 | 14
TGTGCCAGCAGCTTAGACGGCAGAGCAACCGGGGAGCTGTTTTTT | CASSLDGRATGELFF | TRBJ2-2 | . | . | TRBV11-3 | 15
TGTGCCAGAAGTCTTCCTGACAGGTGCGCTTTCTTT | CARSLPDRCAFF | TRBJ1-1 | . | few | TRBV5-3 | 12
TGTGCCAGCAGCTTGGAGAGAAAACTGTTTTTT | CASSLERKLFF | TRBJ1-4 | . | . | TRBV7-8 | 11
TGTGCCTGGAGTGGGGGCGGGGAGCTGTTTTTT | CAWSGGGELFF | TRBJ2-2 | . | . | TRBV30 | 11